This T cell receptor beta chain was sequenced during a study of stem cell transplantation in POMP-related autoinflammatory disease. The overall study: The study hypothesized thymoproteasome defects skew the TRB repertoire via impaired CD8+ selection. Study findings and constraints: Unique TRB V-J gene pairings were limited in number in patients with PRAID. A trend toward lower repertoire diversity and greater clonality appeared in every analyzed T-cell subset of PRAID patients.

Produced via immunoSEQ multiplex PCR; TCRdb's table is partial and in-frame only. The sample contains about 6,900 clones, 75% to 90% of which appear only once. There are 12 residues in the CDR3. J was trimmed by 5 bases and V by 6 bases; bases with no gene match: 2. The germline gives CDR1 MNHEY, CDR2 SVGAGI. About this clone: Its antigen is not identified.

The receptor was derived from a human donor in good health. The chain recombines TRBV6-5 with TRBJ2-3, with TRBD2 matching 7 bases. The sample consisted of a CXCR5-defined cell subset from PBMCs. The CDR3 DNA reads as TGTGCCAGCAGCCCGGGAGGAGATACGCAGTATTTT. Translation gives CASSPGGDTQYF.